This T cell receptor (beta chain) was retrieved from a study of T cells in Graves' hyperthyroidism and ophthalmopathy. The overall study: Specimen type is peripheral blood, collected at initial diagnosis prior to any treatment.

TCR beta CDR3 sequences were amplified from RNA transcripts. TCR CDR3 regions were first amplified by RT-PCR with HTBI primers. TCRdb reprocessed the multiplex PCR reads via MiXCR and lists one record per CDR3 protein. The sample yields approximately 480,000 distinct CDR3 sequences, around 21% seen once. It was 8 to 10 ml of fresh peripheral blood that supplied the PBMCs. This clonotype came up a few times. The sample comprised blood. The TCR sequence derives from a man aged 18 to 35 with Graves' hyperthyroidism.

CDR3 loop: CAWSPGVKNQPQHF. The CDR3 bases are TGTGCCTGGAGTCCTGGGGTCAAAAATCAGCCCCAGCATTTT. This chain connects TRBV30 to TRBJ1-5; D is undetermined. CDR3 length equals 14 residues. Between the trimmed V and J ends, which lost 2 bases and 4 bases, there was a span of 12 bases. The germline gives CDR1 GTSNPN, CDR2 SVGIG (reference sequence). Combining the CDR3 with reference TRBV30 and TRBJ1-5 gives the whole variable domain SQTIHQWPATLVQPVGSPLSLECTVEGTSNPNLYWYRQAAGRGLQLLFYSVGIGQISSEVPQNLSASRPQDRQFILSSKKLLLSDSGFYLCAWSPGVKNQPQHFGDGTRLSIL.